Listed below are T cell receptor beta chains from one sample, sequenced in a study of T cells after yellow fever vaccination. MiXCR was run by TCRdb on the 5' RACE reads, yielding one entry per CDR3 protein. Seen here are 250,000 to 400,000 distinct CDR3 sequences, about 4% observed once, and the top ten hold roughly 25%. The specimen comprised PBMCs, sampled 5 days after the yellow fever booster vaccination. The receptors shown here come from a man aged 18 to 29 who received the YFV17D yellow fever vaccine. CDR3s include the opening cysteine and the closing phenylalanine or tryptophan. D genes are given only for firm matches. Clone sizes are given selectively: once, few, many, or a class where the clone is expanded.

>TRBJ2-2|TRBV20-1|-|TRBD1
CSARDRRTGAGELFF
TGCAGTGCTAGAGATCGGAGGACAGGGGCCGGGGAGCTGTTTTTT
>TRBJ1-1|TRBV5-1|few|-
CASSLQQPHTEAFF
TGCGCCAGCAGCTTGCAGCAGCCACACACTGAAGCTTTCTTT
>TRBJ1-2|TRBV13|-|-
CASSLGPGRLEGYTF
TGTGCCAGCAGCCTGGGGCCGGGCAGGCTCGAAGGCTACACCTTC
>TRBJ2-5|TRBV18|-|-
CASSPGWGETQYF
TGTGCCAGCTCACCAGGTTGGGGAGAGACCCAGTACTTC
>TRBJ2-1|TRBV24-1|many|TRBD2
CATSTARGGGENEQFF
TGTGCCACCAGTACTGCTCGAGGCGGGGGGGAGAATGAGCAGTTCTTC
>TRBJ1-1|TRBV7-9|few|TRBD1
CASSYPGTGVNTEAFF
TGTGCCAGCAGCTATCCCGGGACAGGAGTCAACACTGAAGCTTTCTTT
>TRBJ1-5|TRBV2|many|-
CASSDGGGQPQHF
TGTGCCAGCAGTGATGGGGGAGGACAGCCCCAGCATTTT
>TRBJ2-2|TRBV5-1|many|TRBD1
CASSLFARDSTGELFF
TGCGCCAGCAGCTTGTTCGCCAGGGACAGTACCGGGGAGCTGTTTTTT
>TRBJ2-1|TRBV9|-|TRBD1
CASSVVGQGYGRHEQFF
TGTGCCAGCAGCGTAGTGGGACAGGGGTACGGTCGGCATGAGCAGTTCTTC
>TRBJ2-1|TRBV6-2/TRBV6-3|many|TRBD1
CASTKDRLAYNEQFF
TGTGCCAGCACCAAGGACAGGTTGGCCTACAATGAGCAGTTCTTC
>TRBJ2-2|TRBV11-2|few|-
CASSAIAGNTGELFF
TGTGCCAGCAGCGCCATCGCAGGGAACACCGGGGAGCTGTTTTTT